This T cell receptor beta chain originates from a study of neurological immune-mediated disorders (dated by TCRdb to about 2019). Looking at the study overall: Of the approximately 34 multiple sclerosis patients, around 30 had relapsing-remitting MS and 3 had secondary progressive MS. The 90 to 110 TCR-beta libraries covered PBMC samples along with longitudinal samples, technical triplicates, and paired sorted CD4+ and CD8+ T-cell subsets. Of the approximately 68 subjects in the cohort, some 15 were HAM/TSP patients, about 35 were multiple sclerosis patients, and approximately 20 were healthy controls. Peripheral blood TCR-beta repertoires from patients with HTLV-I-associated myelopathy (HAM/TSP), patients with multiple sclerosis, and healthy controls were compared in the study using UMI-based sequencing.

Paper-wide results and their limitations: The MS cluster showed no association with clinical or MRI features, and the authors stated that larger cohorts are needed. No identical CDR3 amino acid sequences were shared among expanded clones across subjects, suggesting private TCR-beta repertoires in all groups. In a phylogenetic analysis, the repertoires of 18 out of 34 MS patients fell into a single cluster of related CDR3 sequences, pointing to a possible signature at the repertoire level. TCR clonal expansion was highest in HAM/TSP patients and lowest in MS patients, with MS patients falling below even healthy controls.

For the unsorted PBMC libraries, 2 million PBMCs were stored in RNAlater at -80 degrees C until RNA extraction and were used to generate the libraries. Multiple sclerosis patients were enrolled in a US clinical protocol under which disease progression was evaluated by magnetic resonance imaging. Peripheral blood underwent Ficoll-Hypaque density gradient centrifugation to isolate PBMCs, which were then cryopreserved in liquid nitrogen. Per the germline V gene (reference sequence), DFQATT is the CDR1 and SNEGSKA is the CDR2. The junction carries 16 bases between V and J, which are trimmed by 4 bases and 5 bases respectively. The CDR3 runs 14 residues from the cysteine to the phenylalanine. Only the CDR3 part of the read is kept: 42 bases, read in frame from the first base. For this clonotype: Its antigen is still unknown. No base quality information exists; no much larger clone differs at one position.

cDNA synthesis used template-switch 5'RACE with a primer carrying a 10-nucleotide random unique molecular identifier tagging each TCR transcript. Over 160 million TCR-beta sequences, covering 15-18 subjects, were produced in each sequencing run. The RNeasy kit was used to extract total RNA. Using the KAPA Real-time Library Amplification kit, TCR-beta VDJ regions were amplified with primers for the TCR constant region and the 5'RACE anchor. A first PCR added sample indexes and Illumina adaptors, after which a second PCR increased the library yield. After Ampure bead purification, the roughly 650 bp TCR product was size-selected on a 2% E-gel SizeSelection system. Before pooling, libraries had their quality checked on a Bioanalyzer, their concentration measured with Qubit, and their quantity determined with the Kapa Library Quantification kit. An Illumina HiSeq 2500 was used to sequence the libraries paired-end at 2 x 150 bp. To increase sequence diversity, about 25-30% phiX was spiked into each library pool. Under the source paper's analysis protocol: Quality-filtered reads were processed with the UMI-based MiGEC pipeline, which removed over 75% of raw TCR sequences during error correction. IMGT germline references were used for aligning VDJ genes, and each clonotype was defined as a unique CDR3 amino acid sequence together with its V-J genes. Clonal expansion, Shannon diversity and CDR3 relatedness were evaluated with VDJtools (CalcPairwiseDistances, ClusterSamples), while phylogenetic trees were built in CLCbio workbench. Using coefficient-of-variation modelling across technical triplicates, the study counted a clone as expanded if it had at least 8 unique UMIs. The raw public data were reprocessed by TCRdb itself: fastp quality trimming at Q25, MiXCR clonotype calling, in-frame beta chains only. Rows with one shared CDR3 protein collapse into an entry with the most common genes and DNA. These V and J calls derive from TCRdb rather than the authors' analysis. In all, the sample holds approximately 60,000 distinct CDR3 sequences, and around 4.4% of those were seen once. 2.9% of the sample is taken by the ten largest.

Sequences were obtained from PBMCs. The receptor's source is a man aged 45-65 years with multiple sclerosis. This receptor chain uses TRBV20-1 and TRBJ2-3, with no reliable assignment of the D segment. The CDR3 reads as follows: CSAKSGIDLDTQYF. At the DNA level, the sequence is TGCAGTGCTAAATCCGGAATCGACCTAGATACGCAGTATTTT.